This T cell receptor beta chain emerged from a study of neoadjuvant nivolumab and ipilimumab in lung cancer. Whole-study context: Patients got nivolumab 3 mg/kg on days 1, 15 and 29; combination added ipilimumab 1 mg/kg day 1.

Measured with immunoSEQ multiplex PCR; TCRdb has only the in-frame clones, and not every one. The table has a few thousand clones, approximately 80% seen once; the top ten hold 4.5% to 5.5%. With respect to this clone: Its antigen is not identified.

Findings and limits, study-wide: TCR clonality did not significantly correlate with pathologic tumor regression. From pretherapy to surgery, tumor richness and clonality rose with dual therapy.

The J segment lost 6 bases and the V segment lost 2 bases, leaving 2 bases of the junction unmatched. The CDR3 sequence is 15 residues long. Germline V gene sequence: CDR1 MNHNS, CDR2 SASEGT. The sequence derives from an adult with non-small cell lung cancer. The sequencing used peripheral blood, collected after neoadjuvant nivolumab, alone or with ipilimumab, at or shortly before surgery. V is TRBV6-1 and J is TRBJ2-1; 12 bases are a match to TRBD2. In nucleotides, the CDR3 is TGTGCCAGCAGTGAAAGGACTAGCGGGATCAATGAGCAGTTCTTC. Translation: CASSERTSGINEQFF.